The 24 T cell receptor beta chains below were found in one sample sequenced in a study of CD8 T cells in Susac syndrome. RNA in amounts of 0.5 to 1 ug was reverse transcribed with random hexamers. TCRdb reprocessed the immunoSEQ multiplex PCR reads with MiXCR, giving one entry per CDR3 protein. The sample yields under 200,000 distinct CDR3 sequences, about 96% seen once. The specimen was CD4+ T cells from PBMCs. The receptors were gathered from a human donor with Susac syndrome.

This clonotype was observed a few times. V and J are TRBV24-1 and TRBJ2-1; possibly TRBD2 for D (6 bases). The CDR3 loop spans 13 amino acids. Trimming pared 9 bases from V and 1 base from J, leaving 9 bases between. Germline V lookup: CDR1 KGHDR, CDR2 SFDVKD. CDR3: CATRGSSYNEQFF. The CDR3 nucleotides are TGTGCCACCCGGGGGAGTTCCTACAATGAGCAGTTCTTC.

This chain uses TRBV4-1 with TRBJ2-5; 13 bases align to TRBD2. Losses at the gene ends were 3 bases for V and 4 bases for J; bases not matched to a gene: 8. The CDR3 length is 17 residues. Germline loops: CDR1 MGHRA, CDR2 YSYEKL. CDR3 DNA sequence: TGCGCCAGCAGCCAGGGACTAGCGGGGACGAGGGGAGAGACCCAGTACTTC. Residues: CASSQGLAGTRGETQYF.

The rearrangement links TRBV6-6 to TRBJ1-4; no clear D gene. This CDR3 contains 11 residues. In germline, CDR1 is MNHNY, CDR2 SVGAGI (reference sequence). V was clipped by 2 bases and J by 5 bases, with 0 bases between them. The CDR3: CASSYNEKLFF. In nucleotides, the CDR3 is TGTGCCAGCAGTTACAATGAAAAACTGTTTTTT.

This chain links TRBV7-2 with TRBJ2-5, with TRBD2 matching over 16 bases. V was pared by 5 bases and J by 4 bases, with 4 bases of the junction left unmatched. This CDR3 spans 16 amino acids. Germline-derived CDR1 and CDR2 are SGHTA and FQGNSA. CDR3 in amino acids: CASSPGTSGGVETQYF. CDR3 nucleotides: TGTGCCAGCAGCCCTGGGACTAGCGGGGGGGTAGAGACCCAGTACTTC. Supplemented by reference TRBV7-2 and TRBJ2-5, the full variable domain reads GAGVSQSPSNKVTEKGKDVELRCDPISGHTALYWYRQSLGQGLEFLIYFQGNSAPDKSGLPSDRFSAERTGGSVSTLTIQRTQQEDSAVYLCASSPGTSGGVETQYFGPGTRLLVL.

The chain links TRBV12-3 or TRBV12-4 to TRBJ2-1; D not certain. The V gene lost 2 bases and the J gene lost 8 bases, with 7 bases spanning the gap. The length of the CDR3 is 12 residues. CDR3 sequence reads: CASSLKVHEQFF. As DNA, the CDR3 is TGTGCCAGCAGTTTAAAGGTCCATGAGCAGTTCTTC.

The rearrangement uses TRBV20-1 and TRBJ1-5, with 8 bases lining up with TRBD1. V was clipped by 6 bases and J by 2 bases; unmatched bases: 6. The CDR3 runs 14 residues. Per the germline V gene, CDR1 is DFQATT and CDR2 is SNEGSKA (reference sequence). The CDR3 DNA is TGCAGTGCCCGACAGGGGAACGGCAATCAGCCCCAGCATTTT. Its protein is CSARQGNGNQPQHF.

This clonotype appeared once. Written as DNA, the CDR3 is TGTGCCAGCAGCTTCTCGGGGGATGGTAATTCACCCCTCCACTTT. Translation gives CASSFSGDGNSPLHF. The chain combines TRBV5-5 with TRBJ1-6; a weak D match, TRBD1 (5 bases). Deletions cut 2 bases from V and 6 bases from J, with 12 bases between. The CDR3 runs 15 residues. Germline V gene lookup returns CDR1 SGHKS and CDR2 YYEKEE (reference sequence).

As regards this clonotype: A junction end diverges from the germline sequence, so it may reflect a read error. The V gene is TRBV9, the J gene TRBJ2-6; tentatively, D is TRBD1 (5 bases). CDR1 and CDR2 (germline): SGDLS, YYNGEE. This CDR3 has 15 amino acids. The CDR3 sequence: CASSKTDSGANVLIF. In nucleotides, the CDR3 is TGTGCCAGCAGCAAGACAGATTCTGGGGCCAACGTCCTGATTTTC.

The chain is built from TRBV7-8 and TRBJ2-3; D ambiguous. The ends were cut back, 5 bases at V and 5 bases at J, with 20 bases in the middle. Germline assignment: CDR1 SGHVS and CDR2 FQNEAQ. The length of the CDR3 is 16 residues. The CDR3 coding sequence is TGTGCCAGCAGCCCACGACCTACCGCCATAGGAGATACGCAGTATTTT. Its translation is CASSPRPTAIGDTQYF.

The chain joins TRBV18 to TRBJ2-7; D gene unclear. Trimming shortened V by 1 base and J by 6 bases, and 10 bases separated the two germline ends. Looked up from germline, CDR1 is KGHSH and CDR2 is LQKENI. CDR3 length: 13 residues. The CDR3 bases are TGTGCCAGCTCACCACAGGGTGGATCCGAGCAGTACGTC. Its translation: CASSPQGGSEQYV.

The chain combines TRBV20-1 with TRBJ2-7, with 7 bases lining up with TRBD2. This CDR3 comprises 15 residues. Trimming removed 5 bases from V and 3 bases from J; junction bases left unmatched: 13. CDR1 and CDR2 from the germline V gene are DFQATT and SNEGSKA (reference sequence). The CDR3 sequence is CSAASGVVRDYEQYF. CDR3 coding DNA: TGCAGTGCTGCCAGCGGGGTCGTGCGGGACTACGAGCAGTACTTC.

The chain couples TRBV4-1 to TRBJ1-2, with a possible D match to TRBD1 (6 bases). The CDR3 is 12 amino acids. The germline CDR1 and CDR2 sequences are MGHRA and YSYEKL. V was trimmed by 4 bases and J by 7 bases, leaving 10 bases between them. CDR3 in amino acids: CASSPGGAGYTF. The CDR3 DNA reads as TGCGCCAGCAGCCCGGGGGGGGCTGGCTACACCTTC.

V usage is TRBV3-1 and J usage is TRBJ2-5, with 8 bases aligning to TRBD1. The CDR3 is 15 residues long. CDR1 and CDR2 from the germline V gene are LGHDT and YNNKEL (reference sequence). Trimming cost V 3 bases and J 3 bases; bases outside gene matches: 6. The CDR3 coding sequence is TGTGCCAGCAGCCAGGGACAGGCCGGTAAAGAGACCCAGTACTTC. This gives the protein CASSQGQAGKETQYF.

This clonotype was observed once. This chain connects TRBV25-1 to TRBJ2-7; TRBD1 agrees at 8 bases. From germline, CDR1 is MGHDK and CDR2 SYGVNS. After removal of 5 bases from V and 2 bases from J, the junction contained 11 bases not matched to a gene. CDR3 length: 16 residues. CDR3 region: CASSPPGTGFAYEQYF. CDR3 sequence (DNA): TGTGCCAGCAGTCCCCCCGGGACAGGTTTTGCCTACGAGCAGTACTTC.

The chain has TRBV5-1 and TRBJ2-6; 9 positions match TRBD1. CDR1 and CDR2 (germline): SGHRS, YFSETQ. Trimming cost V 2 bases and J 2 bases; bases outside gene matches: 5. The CDR3 has 17 residues. CDR3 amino acids: CASSLRQGVAGANVLTF. The CDR3 DNA sequence: TGCGCCAGCAGCTTACGACAGGGGGTAGCTGGGGCCAACGTCCTGACTTTC.

The CDR3 DNA sequence: TGCAGTGCTAGGGGTGGGGCGTCCAGCTCCTACGAGCAGTACTTC. Translating it yields CSARGGASSSYEQYF. The chain joins TRBV20-1 to TRBJ2-7; perhaps TRBD1 as D (5 bases). Germline assignment: CDR1 DFQATT and CDR2 SNEGSKA (reference sequence). This CDR3 contains 15 residues. With 3 bases removed from V and 0 bases from J, the gap between germline ends came to 15 bases.

The chain carries TRBV14 and TRBJ1-1; D unresolved. Deletions cut 0 bases from V and 4 bases from J, with 9 bases between. Germline CDR1 and CDR2: SGHDN and FVKESK. This CDR3 is 14 amino acids long. The DNA for the CDR3 is TGTGCCAGCAGCCAAGAGCTTCGGAGCACTGAAGCTTTCTTT. Translating gives CASSQELRSTEAFF.

This chain connects TRBV12-3 or TRBV12-4 to TRBJ2-2; a possible D gene is TRBD1 (5 bases). V lost 2 bases and J lost 1, with 5 bases in between. CDR3 length equals 14 residues. The CDR3 DNA reads TGTGCCAGCAGTTTACAGGGGAACACCGGGGAGCTGTTTTTT. Protein sequence: CASSLQGNTGELFF.

This chain connects TRBV21-1 to TRBJ2-4; TRBD2 was called by the table and not checked on the DNA. TRBV21-1 is annotated as a pseudogene. CDR3 length: 13 residues. The CDR3 sequence is CASSKEAENIQYF. The CDR3 nucleotides are TGTGCCAGCAGCAAGGAAGCGGAGAACATTCAGTACTTC.

V is TRBV24-1 and J is TRBJ1-2; 8 bases are shared with TRBD1. Trimming removed 4 bases from V and 8 bases from J; junction bases left unmatched: 8. The CDR3 is made up of 14 amino acids. Germline CDR1 is KGHDR and CDR2 is SFDVKD. The CDR3 here is CATSDPAGGRGYTF. Written as DNA, the CDR3 is TGTGCCACCAGTGACCCCGCAGGGGGCAGGGGCTACACCTTC.

The gene calls are TRBV19 and TRBJ2-2; no firm D call. V was trimmed by 1 base and J by 5 bases, leaving 5 bases between them. CDR1 is LNHDA, CDR2 SQIVND, per germline (reference sequence). The CDR3 contains 13 residues. CDR3 region: CASSIVTTGELFF. CDR3 DNA: TGTGCCAGTAGTATAGTCACTACCGGGGAGCTGTTTTTT.

The rearrangement uses TRBV30 and TRBJ2-7; D not certain. The CDR3 loop spans 17 amino acids. Trimming removed 3 bases at V and 4 bases at J, with 25 bases between. Germline V lookup: CDR1 GTSNPN, CDR2 SVGIG (reference sequence). The DNA of the CDR3 is TGTGCCTGGAGCCCCGGGCCCCTCCCCAGGATGGGGTACGAGCAGTACTTC. This translates into CAWSPGPLPRMGYEQYF.

The chain combines TRBV20-1 with TRBJ2-7; perhaps TRBD1 as D (6 bases). Germline V gives CDR1 DFQATT, CDR2 SNEGSKA (reference sequence). The CDR3 is 11 residues long. The V and J ends lost 3 bases and 5 bases respectively, with 8 bases between them. The CDR3 DNA sequence: TGCAGTGCTAGTAGGGGGAACGAGCAGTACTTC. This translates into CSASRGNEQYF.

The chain couples TRBV18 to TRBJ2-7, with 7 bases fitting TRBD2. Germline V gene sequence: CDR1 KGHSH, CDR2 LQKENI. J lost 2 bases, V lost 4 bases, and 2 bases had no gene match. The CDR3 spans 13 residues. This chain's CDR3 is CASSQRETYEQYF. The CDR3 nucleotides are TGTGCCAGCTCACAGCGGGAAACCTACGAGCAGTACTTC.